A selection of T cell receptor beta chains follows, all from one sample in a study of blood T cell repertoires in COVID-19. Using immunoSEQ multiplex PCR, the repertoire was profiled, and TCRdb retains in-frame clones only, with some absent. The repertoire includes 150,000 to 200,000 clones, about 80% of them detected once, and under 9% sits in the top ten. Input material: peripheral blood. These receptors all come from a woman in her thirties or forties with COVID-19, enrolled during active disease. Both conserved end residues are part of each CDR3. The D gene is left open where the match is weak. Clone size is given for some rows only: seen once, a few or many times, or a class if the clone is expanded.

abundance	v_gene	d_gene	j_gene	CDR3nt	CDR3aa
-	TRBV3-1/TRBV3-2	TRBD2	TRBJ2-1	TGTGCCAGCAGCCTTAGTCCGACTAGCGGGAGCGGGAGCGATGAGCAGTTCTTC	CASSLSPTSGSGSDEQFF
-	TRBV6-5	-	TRBJ1-2	TGTGCCAGCAGTTCTACAGGACCTTTTTATGGCTACACCTTC	CASSSTGPFYGYTF
few	TRBV14	TRBD2	TRBJ2-1	TGTGCCAGCAGCCAAGCTGTGGGCGGGAGAGGTATTGAGCAGTTCTTC	CASSQAVGGRGIEQFF
-	TRBV19	TRBD1	TRBJ1-4	TGTGCCAGTAGCCGGACAGGGGCTAATGAAAAACTGTTTTTT	CASSRTGANEKLFF
-	TRBV19	TRBD2	TRBJ2-7	TGTGCCAGTAGAGCAACTAGCGGGACCTACGAGCAGTACTTC	CASRATSGTYEQYF
-	TRBV21-1	-	TRBJ2-2	TGTGCCAGCAGCAAAATAGCGCGCCTGGTCGGGGAGCTGTTTTTT	CASSKIARLVGELFF
few	TRBV5-1	-	TRBJ1-2	TGCGCCAGCAGCGTGGACAGAGCGGCTGGCTACACCTTC	CASSVDRAAGYTF
-	TRBV27	-	TRBJ2-2	TGTGCCAGCTTTCGACTAGGGGACGGGGAGCTGTTTTTT	CASFRLGDGELFF
-	TRBV11-3	TRBD2	TRBJ2-2	TGTGCCAGCAGCTTCGGGACTAGCGGCGGGGAGCTGTTTTTT	CASSFGTSGGELFF
-	TRBV18	-	TRBJ2-2	TGTGCCAGCTCACCGGGCAGGGTCTCCACCGGGGAGCTGTTTTTT	CASSPGRVSTGELFF
-	TRBV9	-	TRBJ1-1	TGTGCCAGCAGCGTCGGCTTGGGGAGGGAGACTGAAGCTTTCTTT	CASSVGLGRETEAFF
-	TRBV7-8	-	TRBJ2-1	TGTGCCAGCAGCTTAGCGACTGGTTCTGGGTTCTTC	CASSLATGSGFF
-	TRBV2	-	TRBJ1-5	TGTGCCAGCAGTGAAAGGGGAAGGAATCAGCCCCAGCATTTT	CASSERGRNQPQHF
-	TRBV10-3	TRBD2	TRBJ2-2	TGTGCCATCAGCGGACTAGCGGGAAGCGTCACCGGGGAGCTGTTTTTT	CAISGLAGSVTGELFF
-	TRBV28	-	TRBJ1-3	TGTGCCAGCAGTTTATCGGTCTACTCTGGAAACACCATATATTTT	CASSLSVYSGNTIYF
-	TRBV4-1	-	TRBJ1-5	TGCGCCAGCAGCCAAGATCGGGGACAGCCCCAGCATTTT	CASSQDRGQPQHF
-	TRBV20-1	-	TRBJ2-5	TGCAGTGCTAATGACCACGCGTCCGCGGAGGGGAACCAAGAGACCCAGTACTTC	CSANDHASAEGNQETQYF
-	TRBV15	TRBD1	TRBJ1-2	TGTGCCACCAGCAGAGTCCTGGCAGGGGGATTGAGTGGCTACACCTTC	CATSRVLAGGLSGYTF
-	TRBV5-5	-	TRBJ2-3	TGTGCCAGCAGCATCTCCGGGGTGACAGATACGCAGTATTTT	CASSISGVTDTQYF
-	TRBV11-3	TRBD2	TRBJ2-1	TGTGCCAGCAGCTTAGAACTAGCGGGTGAGCAGTTCTTC	CASSLELAGEQFF
-	TRBV30	-	TRBJ1-1	TGTGCCTGGAGTGTACTAGGGAGGGGAGTCGACACTGAAGCTTTCTTT	CAWSVLGRGVDTEAFF
-	TRBV11-2	-	TRBJ2-2	TGTGCCAGCAGTCCACTGAACACCGGGGAGCTGTTTTTT	CASSPLNTGELFF
-	TRBV6-5	TRBD2	TRBJ2-3	TGTGCCAGCACCGCTAGCGGGGCGGGCACAGATACGCAGTATTTT	CASTASGAGTDTQYF
-	TRBV4-1	-	TRBJ2-5	TGCGCCAGCAGCCACCCAGGCCAAGAGACCCAGTACTTC	CASSHPGQETQYF
-	TRBV5-4	TRBD2	TRBJ2-3	TGTGCCAGCAGCTTGGATCTAGCGGGCACAGATACGCAGTATTTT	CASSLDLAGTDTQYF
-	TRBV7-9	TRBD1	TRBJ1-1	TGTGCCAGCAGCTTAGCTGGACAGGGATACACTGAAGCTTTCTTT	CASSLAGQGYTEAFF
-	TRBV11-2	TRBD2	TRBJ2-1	TGTGCCAGCAGCCCTAGGGGACTAGCCTACAATGAGCAGTTCTTC	CASSPRGLAYNEQFF
-	TRBV6-5	TRBD2	TRBJ2-1	TGTGCCAGCAGTTACTCTCCTAGCGGGGGGGCCTTTGAGCAGTTCTTC	CASSYSPSGGAFEQFF
-	TRBV10-1	-	TRBJ2-5	TGCGCCAGCAGTGGAGGCAGTCACCAAGAGACCCAGTACTTC	CASSGGSHQETQYF
-	TRBV4-1	-	TRBJ2-3	TGCGCCAGCGATCTAGGGGCGGGCACAGATACGCAGTATTTT	CASDLGAGTDTQYF
-	TRBV25-1	-	TRBJ2-1	TGTGCCAGCAAGGGCCCAGGGCTAAGGTACAATGAGCAGTTCTTC	CASKGPGLRYNEQFF
-	TRBV7-3	TRBD1	TRBJ1-6	TGTGCCAGCAGTCGGACAGGGCGTAATTCACCCCTCCACTTT	CASSRTGRNSPLHF
-	TRBV24-1	-	TRBJ2-1	TGTGCCACCAGTGACTGGGGCCCATATGCTGAGCAGTTCTTC	CATSDWGPYAEQFF
few	TRBV9	TRBD2	TRBJ2-2	TGTGCCAGCAGCGTGACTAGCGGCGGCACCGGGGAGCTGTTTTTT	CASSVTSGGTGELFF
-	TRBV7-3	-	TRBJ2-2	TGTGCCAGCAGCCAAATACAGGGAACCGGGGAGCTGTTTTTT	CASSQIQGTGELFF
-	TRBV6-5	TRBD1	TRBJ2-7	TGTGCCAGCAGTTACCTGGGACAGGGGGCGCGGGAGCAGTACTTC	CASSYLGQGAREQYF
-	TRBV3-1/TRBV3-2	TRBD1	TRBJ2-7	TGTGCCAGCAGCCAAGATTCCAGGGGGACCTACGAGCAGTACTTC	CASSQDSRGTYEQYF
-	TRBV4-2	TRBD2	TRBJ2-3	TGTGCCAGCAGCCAAGTATTTGCGGGGGGTACCGGCACAGATACGCAGTATTTT	CASSQVFAGGTGTDTQYF
-	TRBV19	-	TRBJ1-2	TGTGCCAGTAGTATTTGGGGACAATCTAACTATGGCTACACCTTC	CASSIWGQSNYGYTF
-	TRBV29-1	TRBD1	TRBJ1-2	TGCAGCGACCTGGACAGGGAACCTCTTTATGGCTACACCTTC	CSDLDREPLYGYTF
-	TRBV4-2	-	TRBJ2-7	TGTGCCAGCAGCGAGCGGGCGCTCCGGTCCGAGCAGTACTTC	CASSERALRSEQYF
-	TRBV6-5	TRBD2	TRBJ2-5	TGTGCCAGCAGTTACGGTCTCGCGGGAGGAGGGGAGACCCAGTACTTC	CASSYGLAGGGETQYF
-	TRBV30	-	TRBJ1-5	TGTGCCTGGAGTGTTCAGGCATATAGCAATCAGCCCCAGCATTTT	CAWSVQAYSNQPQHF
once	TRBV28	TRBD1	TRBJ1-1	TGTGCCAGCAGTTTCGACAGGGGGGGGGATCAAGCTTTCTTT	CASSFDRGGDQAFF
-	TRBV6-5	TRBD1	TRBJ1-1	TGTGCCACAGGGACAGATTCTTTGAACACTGAAGCTTTCTTT	CATGTDSLNTEAFF
-	TRBV18	-	TRBJ2-6	TGTGCCAGCTCCCCAGAGGCTATTGGAGGGGCCAACGTCCTGACTTTC	CASSPEAIGGANVLTF
-	TRBV10-2	TRBD1	TRBJ2-1	TGCGCCAGCAGCTCCAGGGACAGCTCCTACAATGAGCAGTTCTTC	CASSSRDSSYNEQFF
-	TRBV11-2	TRBD2	TRBJ2-5	TGTGCCAGCAGCTTACAGGCTAGCGGGTCCGAGACCCAGTACTTC	CASSLQASGSETQYF
-	TRBV5-4	-	TRBJ1-1	TGTGCCTACCGGTCGGGGTTTAATGAAGCTTTCTTT	CAYRSGFNEAFF
-	TRBV30	TRBD1	TRBJ1-4	TGTGCCTGGAGTGTACTCGCCGGGACAGTGTATGAAAAACTGTTTTTT	CAWSVLAGTVYEKLFF
-	TRBV29-1	TRBD1	TRBJ1-5	TGCAGCGTTGCCTCCGGGACAGGGGAGCAGCCCCAGCATTTT	CSVASGTGEQPQHF
-	TRBV11-3	-	TRBJ1-1	TGTGCCAGCAGCTTCGGGGGGCAAACTGAAGCTTTCTTT	CASSFGGQTEAFF
-	TRBV6-1	TRBD1	TRBJ1-3	TGTGCCAGCAGTGAAAGAGACAGGGGGCTGTCTGGAAACACCATATATTTT	CASSERDRGLSGNTIYF
-	TRBV7-9	TRBD2	TRBJ2-3	TGTGCCAGCAGCTTCGGGAGGCCCCCAGATACGCAGTATTTT	CASSFGRPPDTQYF
-	TRBV2	TRBD1	TRBJ1-2	TGTGCCAGCAGTGGAGGGACAGGGATCCGTGGCTACACCTTC	CASSGGTGIRGYTF
-	TRBV24-1	TRBD2	TRBJ2-1	TGTGCCACCAGTTTCGGGAGGGCCCTGTACAATGAGCAGTTCTTC	CATSFGRALYNEQFF
few	TRBV19	-	TRBJ1-1	TGTGCCAGTAGTATAGATGGGGAGGGCACTGAAGCTTTCTTT	CASSIDGEGTEAFF
-	TRBV27	TRBD1	TRBJ2-7	TGTGCCAGCAGTCTAGGGACAGGGGGCGGCGAGCAGTACTTC	CASSLGTGGGEQYF